Listed below are T cell receptor beta chains from one sample, sequenced in a study of siplizumab effects on memory and regulatory T cells. Produced via immunoSEQ multiplex PCR; TCRdb's table is partial and in-frame only. Of 15,000 to 20,000 clones in the sample, 40% to 60% were seen once. Their antigens remain unidentified. The material sequenced was CFSE-low (dividing) CD4+ T cells sorted from an allogeneic mixed lymphocyte reaction. The source is a human donor in good health; the cells came from an allogeneic mixed lymphocyte reaction. Both conserved end residues are part of each CDR3. Fields, in order: clone size, V gene, D gene, J gene, CDR3 DNA, CDR3 protein. The D gene is left open where the match is weak. Some rows mark clone size as missing; the rest say once, few, many or name a class of expanded clone.

NA	TRBV15	TRBD1	TRBJ1-1	TGTGCCACAGCCCCGGGACAGGGAACGAACACTGAAGCTTTCTTT	CATAPGQGTNTEAFF
NA	TRBV6-5	NA	TRBJ2-7	TGTGCCAGCAGTCCTGACTCCCCGGGCTACGAGCAGTACTTC	CASSPDSPGYEQYF
NA	TRBV11-2	NA	TRBJ2-7	TGTGCCAGCAGCTCGCGTGGCGGACCGAGCTCCTACGAGCAGTACTTC	CASSSRGGPSSYEQYF
NA	TRBV18	TRBD1	TRBJ1-2	TGTGCCAGCTCCCGCGATCGGACAGGGGACGGAGGCTACACCTTC	CASSRDRTGDGGYTF
NA	TRBV18	NA	TRBJ2-7	TGTGCCAGCTCACCAGCCCCAATCGAGCAGTACTTC	CASSPAPIEQYF
NA	TRBV11-3	NA	TRBJ1-4	TGTGCCAGCAGCTTAGAGCCGGGACTGAATGAAAAACTGTTTTTT	CASSLEPGLNEKLFF
medium-sized	TRBV19	TRBD1	TRBJ2-2	TGTGCAAAACACCCCCCACTGACAGGGGGCGTAGACGGGGAGCTGTTTTTT	CAKHPPLTGGVDGELFF
NA	TRBV7-2	NA	TRBJ2-5	TGTGCCAGCAGCTCGGGACCCGGGGCCGGCGAGTACTTC	CASSSGPGAGEYF
NA	TRBV14	NA	TRBJ2-3	TGTGCCAGCAGCCAAGATGGAGATACGCAGTATTTT	CASSQDGDTQYF
NA	TRBV11-1	NA	TRBJ1-2	TGTGCCAGCTCCCTCGACAGAACACGCGGCTACACCTTC	CASSLDRTRGYTF
few	TRBV6-5	NA	TRBJ2-7	TGTGCCAGCAGGGGAATTGGGTCCTACGAGCAGTACTTC	CASRGIGSYEQYF
NA	TRBV10-3	NA	TRBJ2-3	TGTGCCATCAGTGACGGGGATACGCAGTATTTT	CAISDGDTQYF
NA	TRBV18	TRBD1	TRBJ1-5	TGTGCCAGCTCACCCGGGACAGGTCGGCAGCCCCAGCATTTT	CASSPGTGRQPQHF
few	TRBV12-5	NA	TRBJ1-4	TGTGCTAGTGGTCCCGGGACGGCTTATGAAAAACTGTTTTTT	CASGPGTAYEKLFF
NA	TRBV29-1	NA	TRBJ1-6	TGCAGCGTTGCCAGGGACCGGGATTCACCCCTCCACTTT	CSVARDRDSPLHF
NA	TRBV30	NA	TRBJ2-5	TGTGCCTGGAGAAGAGGGGGTCCCTTGGAGACCCAGTACTTC	CAWRRGGPLETQYF
NA	TRBV4-2	NA	TRBJ1-5	TGTGCCAGCAGCCAAGGAGGAGGGGGGGGCAATCAGCCCCAGCATTTT	CASSQGGGGGNQPQHF
few	TRBV18	NA	TRBJ2-1	TGTGCCAGCTCACCTCTCGTAACCCCCTACAATGAGCAGTTCTTC	CASSPLVTPYNEQFF
NA	TRBV6-5	NA	TRBJ2-7	TGTGCCACGCTAAGGGGCGATACCTACGAGCAGTACTTC	CATLRGDTYEQYF
NA	TRBV7-6	TRBD1	TRBJ2-1	TGTGCCAGCAGCCCCGGGACAGGGGGCTTAAATGAGCAGTTCTTC	CASSPGTGGLNEQFF
NA	TRBV6-4	NA	TRBJ1-2	TGTGCCAGCAGATTAGGGCCTCAGTATGGCTACACCTTC	CASRLGPQYGYTF
few	TRBV9	TRBD2	TRBJ2-3	TGTGCCAGCAGCGTAGCTTTGACTAGCGGGGGGGCGGCAGATACGCAGTATTTT	CASSVALTSGGAADTQYF
NA	TRBV5-6	NA	TRBJ2-7	TGTGCCAGCAGCCCCAGGCCACACTTGGGGTACGAGCAGTACTTC	CASSPRPHLGYEQYF
NA	TRBV19	NA	TRBJ1-1	TGTGCCAGTAGTCCCCTCCCGGGGCAGGGAAGAAGTACTGAAGCTTTCTTT	CASSPLPGQGRSTEAFF
few	TRBV7-2	TRBD2	TRBJ2-1	TGTGCCAGCAGCATTACGGGGGGGCCTAACAATGAGCAGTTCTTC	CASSITGGPNNEQFF